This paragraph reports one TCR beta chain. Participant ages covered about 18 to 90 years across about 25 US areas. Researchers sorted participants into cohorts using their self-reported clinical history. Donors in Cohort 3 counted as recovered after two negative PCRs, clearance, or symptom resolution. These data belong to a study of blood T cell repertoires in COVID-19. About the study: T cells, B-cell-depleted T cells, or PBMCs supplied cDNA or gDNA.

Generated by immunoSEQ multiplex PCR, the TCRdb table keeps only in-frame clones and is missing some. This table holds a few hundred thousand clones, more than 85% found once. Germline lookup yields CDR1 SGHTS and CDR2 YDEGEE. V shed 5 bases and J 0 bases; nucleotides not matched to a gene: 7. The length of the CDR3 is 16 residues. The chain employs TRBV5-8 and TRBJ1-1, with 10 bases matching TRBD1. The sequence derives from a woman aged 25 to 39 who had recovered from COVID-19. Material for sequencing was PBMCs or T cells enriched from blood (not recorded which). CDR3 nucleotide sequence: TGTGCCAGCAGTAGACAGGGGGCATCTTTGAACACTGAAGCTTTCTTT. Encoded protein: CASSRQGASLNTEAFF.